These 22 T cell receptor beta chains originate from one sample sequenced in a study of T cells in Graves' hyperthyroidism and ophthalmopathy. What was amplified from RNA transcripts were TCR beta CDR3 regions. With the HTBI primer set, the TCR CDR3 went through a first round of RT-PCR. Each CDR3 protein is one row after TCRdb ran MiXCR on the multiplex PCR reads. Found here are hundreds of thousands of distinct CDR3 sequences, around 21% of them singletons; the top ten hold over 30%. The sample was blood. Receptors were obtained from a man aged 30-40 years with Graves' ophthalmopathy.

This clonotype was found many times. The rearrangement links TRBV7-2 to TRBJ2-5; D unclear. Trimming left V 6 bases short and J 0 bases short, with 8 bases between. The germline V gene has CDR1 SGHTA and CDR2 FQGNSA. The CDR3 loop spans 13 amino acids. This CDR3 reads CASSRRDQETQYF. CDR3 DNA: TGTGCCAGCAGTAGACGGGACCAAGAGACCCAGTACTTC.

Only a few counts were recorded for this clonotype. The V and J genes are TRBV28 and TRBJ2-1; 8 bases line up with TRBD2. The length of the CDR3 is 17 residues. Germline V CDR1 and CDR2: MDHEN, SYDVKM. The V gene end was trimmed by 3 bases and the J gene end by 2 bases; junction bases not matched to a gene: 9. The CDR3 coding sequence is TGTGCCAGCAGTTTGCCCAGGGGAGCGGGAGCCTACAATGAGCAGTTCTTC. Residues: CASSLPRGAGAYNEQFF.

This clonotype was counted only a few times. The chain uses TRBV28 and TRBJ2-7; D possibly corresponds to TRBD1 (6 bases). This CDR3 has 15 amino acids. V was pared by 7 bases and J by 0 bases, with 16 bases between. Germline-derived CDR1 and CDR2 are MDHEN and SYDVKM. CDR3 sequence reads: CASTIKQGSSYEQYF. CDR3 DNA: TGTGCCAGCACCATAAAGCAGGGGAGCTCCTACGAGCAGTACTTC.

This chain uses TRBV7-9 with TRBJ2-2; a possible D gene is TRBD2 (7 bases). The CDR3 consists of 14 residues. Germline CDR1 and CDR2: SEHNR and FQNEAQ (reference sequence). V was shortened by 2 bases and J by 6 bases, with 10 bases between the two germline ends. CDR3 amino acids: CASSLRGAAGELFF. The CDR3 bases are TGTGCCAGCAGCTTACGGGGGGCCGCCGGGGAGCTGTTTTTT.

The chain has TRBV28 and TRBJ2-2, with no clear D. Germline values: CDR1 MDHEN, CDR2 SYDVKM. V dropped 5 bases and J dropped 7 bases, with 11 bases sitting between them. This CDR3 contains 13 residues. In DNA form, the CDR3 reads TGTGCCAGCAGTCTCCCGGGTGACGGGGAGCTGTTTTTT. Translating gives CASSLPGDGELFF.

This clonotype was counted ten times or more. The chain links TRBV11-2 to TRBJ2-3, with D perhaps matching TRBD1 or TRBD2 (5 bases each). CDR3 length: 14 residues. CDR1 is SGHAT and CDR2 is FQNNGV in the germline V gene. V dropped 5 bases and J dropped 2 bases, with 11 bases sitting between them. DNA for the CDR3: TGTGCCAGCAGCCCCGGGGCTCTCACAGATACGCAGTATTTT. It codes for CASSPGALTDTQYF.

This clonotype occurred many times. The chain has TRBV2 and TRBJ2-1; D may correspond to TRBD1 or TRBD2 (5 bases each). CDR1 is SNHLY, CDR2 FYNNEI, per germline. V lost 4 bases and J 5 bases, leaving 12 bases between the germline ends. The CDR3 runs 14 residues. The CDR3 DNA reads as TGTGCCAGCAGTGTCACCGGGACGGACAATGAGCAGTTCTTC. Its translation: CASSVTGTDNEQFF.

The V and J genes are TRBV29-1 and TRBJ2-3; 12 bases map to TRBD2. This CDR3 is built from 14 residues. Germline lookup yields CDR1 SQVTM and CDR2 ANQGSEA. The ends lost 4 bases at V and 7 bases at J; junction bases unmatched: 6. DNA for the CDR3: TGCAGCGTTGTTCCTAGCGGGAGGGAGTATACGCAGTATTTT. Translation gives CSVVPSGREYTQYF.

The table lists this clonotype with a few counts. The rearrangement joins TRBV30 to TRBJ2-3; unclear D gene. This CDR3 is built from 14 residues. CDR1 is GTSNPN and CDR2 is SVGIG in the germline V gene (reference sequence). V lost 0 bases and J lost 6, with 13 bases in between. The CDR3 DNA follows: TGTGCCTGGAGTGTAGCTTTCGGTCCGGATACGCAGTATTTT. Translated: CAWSVAFGPDTQYF.

About this clonotype: With a much larger clone just one base away, this may be a read error. The rearrangement joins TRBV7-3 to TRBJ2-3; D not resolved. CDR1 is SGHTA and CDR2 is FQGTGA in the germline V gene. This CDR3 is built from 15 residues. The chain's CDR3 is CASSLTNSHTDTRYF. The DNA of the CDR3 is TGTGCCAGCAGCTTAACGAATAGCCACACAGATACGCGGTATTTT.

V usage is TRBV27 and J usage is TRBJ1-2; no firm D call. Germline values: CDR1 MNHEY, CDR2 SMNVEV (reference sequence). V shed 5 bases and J shed 4 bases, with 5 bases lying between them. CDR3 length equals 11 residues. This chain's CDR3 is CASSHSYGYTF. DNA for the CDR3: TGTGCCAGCAGTCACTCCTATGGCTACACCTTC.

The V gene is TRBV20-1, the J gene TRBJ1-1; perhaps TRBD1 as D (5 bases). V was cut by 1 base and J by 0 bases, with 12 bases left in between. Germline V lookup: CDR1 DFQATT, CDR2 SNEGSKA (reference sequence). This CDR3 has 15 residues. CDR3 DNA sequence: TGCAGTGCTAGAGGAGGGGCTAGGGTGAACACTGAAGCTTTCTTT. Its protein product is CSARGGARVNTEAFF.

This clonotype was recorded many times. The chain is built from TRBV15 and TRBJ2-4; D is uncertain. The germline gives CDR1 LNHNV, CDR2 YYDKDF (reference sequence). Between the trimmed V and J ends, which lost 4 bases and 0 bases, there was a span of 10 bases. The CDR3 totals 15 residues. The CDR3 loop is CATSMSNRAKNIQYF. Written as DNA, the CDR3 is TGTGCCACCAGCATGTCGAACAGAGCCAAAAACATTCAGTACTTC.

This clonotype was picked up many times. The chain is built from TRBV4-1 and TRBJ2-7; either TRBD1 or TRBD2 may fit D (5 bases each). CDR3 length: 15 amino acids. Germline CDR1 is MGHRA and CDR2 is YSYEKL. V lost 1 base and J lost 2, with 12 bases in between. In nucleotides, the CDR3 is TGCGCCAGCAGCCAAGTTGCAGGGAGCACCTACGAGCAGTACTTC. Protein product: CASSQVAGSTYEQYF.

The genes are TRBV10-1 and TRBJ2-3; 7 bases match TRBD1. The CDR3 is 17 residues long. The ends lost 0 bases at V and 0 bases at J; junction bases unmatched: 6. Germline V CDR1 and CDR2: WNHNN, SYGVQD (reference sequence). CDR3 sequence reads: CASSESAGGRSTDTQYF. In DNA form, the CDR3 reads TGCGCCAGCAGTGAGTCCGCAGGGGGTAGGAGCACAGATACGCAGTATTTT.

The table lists this clonotype with a few counts. The gene calls are TRBV6-1 and TRBJ2-1; D is possibly TRBD1 (5 bases). Trimming pared 4 bases from V and 2 bases from J, leaving 9 bases between. There are 14 residues in the CDR3. The germline V gene encodes CDR1 MNHNS and CDR2 SASEGT. This CDR3 reads CASSADRTYNEQFF. The DNA of the CDR3 is TGTGCCAGCAGTGCCGACAGAACCTACAATGAGCAGTTCTTC.

This clonotype was detected ten times or more. This sequence joins TRBV7-9 and TRBJ1-2; D gene unclear. Per the germline V gene, CDR1 is SEHNR and CDR2 is FQNEAQ (reference sequence). V lost 0 bases, J lost 5 bases, and 10 bases lay in between. This CDR3 has 14 residues. CDR3 in amino acids: CASSLAGIPYGYTF. The CDR3, as DNA: TGTGCCAGCAGCTTAGCGGGGATCCCTTATGGCTACACCTTC.

This chain joins TRBV6-1 and TRBJ2-3, with D possibly matching TRBD2 (5 bases). The germline CDR1 and CDR2 sequences are MNHNS and SASEGT. The CDR3 sequence is 14 residues long. Trimming stripped 6 bases from V and 2 bases from J, with 12 bases between. CDR3 nucleotides: TGTGCCAGCAGAGCGGAATCCTACACAGATACGCAGTATTTT. It is translated as CASRAESYTDTQYF.

The V gene is TRBV11-2, the J gene TRBJ2-3; 12 nucleotides match TRBD2. From germline, CDR1 is SGHAT and CDR2 FQNNGV. The CDR3 is 18 residues long. V shed 5 bases, J shed 6 bases, and the junction held 15 bases outside the gene matches. In nucleotides, the CDR3 is TGTGCCAGCAGCCCCCCCGGGTCTAGCGGGAGGGCCAGCGATACGCAGTATTTT. Its translation is CASSPPGSSGRASDTQYF.

V gene TRBV30 combines with J gene TRBJ2-7; 10 bases agree with TRBD1. CDR1 GTSNPN and CDR2 SVGIG come from the germline V gene (reference sequence). This CDR3 contains 14 residues. Germline trimming cut 3 bases from V and 2 bases from J; bases unmatched to any gene: 4. DNA for the CDR3: TGTGCCTGGAGGGCCGGGACAGGGGCCTACGAGCAGTACTTC. It encodes CAWRAGTGAYEQYF. Variable domain in full (rest from reference TRBV30 and TRBJ2-7): SQTIHQWPATLVQPVGSPLSLECTVEGTSNPNLYWYRQAAGRGLQLLFYSVGIGQISSEVPQNLSASRPQDRQFILSSKKLLLSDSGFYLCAWRAGTGAYEQYFGPGTRLTVT.

The gene calls are TRBV4-2 and TRBJ2-1, with TRBD1 matching 8 bases. CDR3 size: 17 residues. V was pared by 1 base and J by 4 bases, with 9 bases of the junction left unmatched. Per germline, CDR1 LGHNA and CDR2 YNFKEQ. CDR3: CASSQAEDRAGYNEQFF. CDR3 nucleotide sequence: TGTGCCAGCAGCCAAGCTGAGGACAGGGCAGGTTACAATGAGCAGTTCTTC.

The chain couples TRBV10-3 to TRBJ2-3; D is ambiguous. Germline V CDR1 and CDR2: ENHRY, SYGVKD. The CDR3 has 13 amino acids. V dropped 10 bases and J dropped 3 bases, with 14 bases sitting between them. CDR3 sequence (DNA): TGTGCCACCACCCCAGGAACGACAGATACGCAGTATTTT. This codes for CATTPGTTDTQYF.